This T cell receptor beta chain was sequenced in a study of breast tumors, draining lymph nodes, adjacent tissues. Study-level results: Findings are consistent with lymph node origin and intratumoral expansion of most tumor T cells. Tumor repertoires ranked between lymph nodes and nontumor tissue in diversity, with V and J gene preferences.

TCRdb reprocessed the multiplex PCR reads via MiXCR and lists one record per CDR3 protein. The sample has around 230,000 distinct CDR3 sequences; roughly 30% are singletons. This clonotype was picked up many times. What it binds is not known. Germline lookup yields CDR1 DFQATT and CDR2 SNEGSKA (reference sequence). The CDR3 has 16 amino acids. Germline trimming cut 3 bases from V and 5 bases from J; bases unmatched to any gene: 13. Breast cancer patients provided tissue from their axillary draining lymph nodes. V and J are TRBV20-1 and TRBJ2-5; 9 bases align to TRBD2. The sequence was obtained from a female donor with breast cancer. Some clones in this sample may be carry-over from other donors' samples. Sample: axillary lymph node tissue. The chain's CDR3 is CSASTSPAGGRETQYF. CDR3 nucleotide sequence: TGCAGTGCTAGCACATCCCCAGCGGGAGGAAGGGAGACCCAGTACTTC.